This is a list of T cell receptor beta chains from one sample in a study of blood T cell repertoires in COVID-19. TCRdb keeps only in-frame clones here, not all; method: immunoSEQ multiplex PCR. The data hold approximately 400,000 clones, with roughly 86% observed a single time. The sequenced sample consisted of peripheral blood. These receptors originate from a human donor with acute or convalescent COVID-19. The donor label of this sample is uncertain. The CDR3 runs from the conserved cysteine through the conserved F or W.

V gene	CDR3 length	CDR3 protein
TRBV5-1	16	CASSLRTGSFYYGYTF
TRBV5-6	15	CASSGGVRRSEKLFF
TRBV5-1	16	CASSQGQLSSSYEQYF
TRBV6-1	15	CASSESGGASNEQFF
TRBV13	12	CASSSGNQPQHF
TRBV3-1/TRBV3-2	15	CASSRTSGRGNEQFF
TRBV18	13	CASSPSQTGEQFF
TRBV4-1	15	CASSLSGVSTDTQYF
TRBV19	16	CASSSGTSGDSNTQYF
TRBV30	12	CAWSVHGWGYTF
TRBV18	14	CASSKGTSGYEQYF
TRBV29-1	16	CSIVGAISGKGETQYF
TRBV4-1	15	CASSFWTSGAGELFF
TRBV10-2	18	CASSDGPDSSGLTGELFF
TRBV6-2/TRBV6-3	16	CASSYLREASTDTQYF
TRBV5-4	17	CASSTRTGRTGANVLTF
TRBV2	14	CASIRGIAYNEQFF
TRBV2	16	CASSENRGRSNYGYTF
TRBV7-9	15	CASSRQTGINTEAFF
TRBV10-3	14	CAISRALASDTQYF
TRBV10-3	12	CAISTGADGYTF
TRBV10-3	14	CAISEWSQGSEAFF
TRBV4-1	16	CASSQRDRGEYNEQFF
TRBV6-6	16	CASSYYRPQGADTQYF
TRBV9	14	CASSASGVTDTQYF
TRBV19	15	CASSIEGSLNYGYTF
TRBV2	15	CASSDGYRDAEKLFF
TRBV12-3/TRBV12-4	10	CASSRDGYTF
TRBV6-5	13	CASRRGLDTEAFF
TRBV28	12	CASKEGNQPQHF
TRBV2	14	CASSDLKGNQPQHF
TRBV6-2/TRBV6-3	17	CASSYSGYRAHNSPLHF
TRBV5-1	13	CASSMGLIGGAFF
TRBV30	13	CAWSGDSNQPQHF
TRBV30	15	CAWSVAGSFTQPQHF
TRBV5-1	14	CASRLGTFNTEAFF
TRBV10-3	16	CAISENESRAGEKLFF
TRBV19	12	CASSTGRVEAFF
TRBV14	17	CASSRDRLPRSKNIQYF
TRBV6-5	15	CASRSTAGGHTEAFF
TRBV30	17	CAWSVRGQGKRSHEQYF